A single sample is the source of the 12 T cell receptor beta chains below, sequenced in a study of shared clonotypes between healthy human individuals. Sequenced by immunoSEQ multiplex PCR; TCRdb stores in-frame clones only, minus some. The data show 850,000 to 1,200,000 clones, roughly 75% seen once. Sequenced input: memory CD4+ T cells sorted from blood. Regarding subset: CD45RA-negative fraction. The receptors here all came from a man between 18 and 35 years old in good health.

This chain uses TRBV19 with TRBJ1-6; TRBD1 matches 7 bases. CDR1 LNHDA and CDR2 SQIVND come from the germline V gene (reference sequence). The junction had 4 bases not matched to a gene; V was cut back by 6 bases and J by 5 bases. The CDR3 loop spans 14 amino acids. CDR3 in DNA: TGTGCCAGTAGATCCGGACAGGATAATTCACCCCTCCACTTT. Translated: CASRSGQDNSPLHF.

V and J are TRBV4-1 and TRBJ2-5; 8 positions match TRBD2. V trimming: 0 bases; J trimming: 1 base; junction bases outside the gene matches: 4. This CDR3 spans 16 amino acids. In germline, CDR1 is MGHRA, CDR2 YSYEKL. CDR3 sequence (DNA): TGCGCCAGCAGCCAAGAACCGGGAGGGGGCCAAGAGACCCAGTACTTC. This sequence encodes CASSQEPGGGQETQYF.

The chain carries TRBV5-6 and TRBJ1-4; TRBD1 matches at 11 bases. Trimming removed 3 bases from V and 6 bases from J; junction bases left unmatched: 1. CDR3 length: 14 amino acids. Germline V gene sequence: CDR1 SGHDT, CDR2 YYEEEE. As DNA, the CDR3 is TGTGCCAGCAGCTCGGACAGGGGGCATGAAAAACTGTTTTTT. This encodes CASSSDRGHEKLFF. Drawing the rest from reference TRBV5-6 and TRBJ1-4, the complete variable domain is DAGVTQSPTHLIKTRGQQVTLRCSPKSGHDTVSWYQQALGQGPQFIFQYYEEEERQRGNFPDRFSGHQFPNYSSELNVNALLLGDSALYLCASSSDRGHEKLFFGSGTQLSVL.

This clone was picked up many times. The chain recombines TRBV6-1 with TRBJ2-2; a weak D match, TRBD1 (5 bases). There are 15 residues in the CDR3. V lost 2 bases and J lost 3, with 10 bases in between. Looked up from germline, CDR1 is MNHNS and CDR2 is SASEGT. The chain's CDR3 is CASSEPAGHTGELFF. DNA of the CDR3: TGTGCCAGCAGTGAACCAGCAGGGCACACCGGGGAGCTGTTTTTT.

The chain is built from TRBV5-1 and TRBJ2-7; either TRBD1 or TRBD2 may supply D (5 bases each). This CDR3 has 13 amino acids. Trimming took off 6 bases at V and 0 bases at J, with 10 bases between the two ends. Germline V gene lookup returns CDR1 SGHRS and CDR2 YFSETQ. This CDR3 is CASTGTLSYEQYF. In DNA, the CDR3 is TGCGCCAGCACCGGGACCCTCTCCTACGAGCAGTACTTC. Filled out from reference TRBV5-1 and TRBJ2-7, the complete variable domain reads KAGVTQTPRYLIKTRGQQVTLSCSPISGHRSVSWYQQTPGQGLQFLFEYFSETQRNKGNFPGRFSGRQFSNSRSEMNVSTLELGDSALYLCASTGTLSYEQYFGPGTRLTVT.

Points on this clone: The same CDR3 is also encoded by other DNA sequences in this sample. The chain employs TRBV30 and TRBJ2-7; 10 bases are a match to TRBD2. J lost 2 bases, V lost 0 bases, and 1 base had no gene match. Per the germline V gene, CDR1 is GTSNPN and CDR2 is SVGIG (reference sequence). CDR3 size: 14 residues. Written as DNA, the CDR3 is TGTGCCTGGAGTGTACTAGCGGGAACCTACGAGCAGTACTTC. Its protein product is CAWSVLAGTYEQYF.

The rearrangement uses TRBV11-1 and TRBJ2-1, with a possible D match to TRBD1 (5 bases). Between the trimmed V and J ends, which lost 4 bases and 4 bases, there was a span of 8 bases. This CDR3 comprises 13 residues. CDR1 is SGHAT and CDR2 is FQDESV in the germline V gene (reference sequence). The CDR3 spells CASSSQGYNEQFF. CDR3 nucleotides: TGTGCCAGCAGCTCTCAGGGATACAATGAGCAGTTCTTC.

Details on this clone: This is likely an artifact of a read error, given a far larger clone one base away. CDR3 sequence reads: CASSLRGWNTGAFF. CDR3 DNA: TGTGCCAGCAGCTTGAGAGGGTGGAACACTGGAGCTTTCTTT. The chain couples TRBV5-6 to TRBJ1-1, with D hard to call. CDR3 length: 14 amino acids. CDR1 and CDR2 (germline): SGHDT, YYEEEE.

This sequence joins TRBV18 and TRBJ2-1; D not resolved. Trimming took off 1 base at V and 10 bases at J, with 11 bases between the two ends. The length of the CDR3 is 13 residues. The germline V gene encodes CDR1 KGHSH and CDR2 LQKENI. The CDR3, as DNA: TGTGCCAGCTCACCACAAAAGAATGGAGAGCAGTTCTTC. Translated, it gives CASSPQKNGEQFF. The variable domain in full, with the rest retrieved from reference TRBV18 and TRBJ2-1, is NAGVMQNPRHLVRRRGQEARLRCSPMKGHSHVYWYRQLPEEGLKFMVYLQKENIIDESGMPKERFSAEFPKEGPSILRIQQVVRGDSAAYFCASSPQKNGEQFFGPGTRLTVL.

The V call is TRBV5-4, the J call TRBJ2-3, with D unclear. CDR1 and CDR2 from the germline V gene are SGHNT and YYREEE (reference sequence). The CDR3 sequence is 15 residues long. V lost 3 bases to trimming and J lost 4 bases, with 15 bases between them. CDR3: CASSSGKGLADTQYF. The CDR3, as DNA: TGTGCCAGCAGCTCTGGGAAGGGCCTTGCAGATACGCAGTATTTT.

The chain carries TRBV29-1 and TRBJ2-5; perhaps TRBD1 as D (6 bases). V shed 0 bases and J shed 0 bases, with 14 bases lying between them. This CDR3 has 16 residues. Germline CDR1 reads SQVTM; CDR2 reads ANQGSEA. The CDR3 coding sequence is TGCAGCGTTGAAGATTGGCCGGGACATAACCAAGAGACCCAGTACTTC. As protein: CSVEDWPGHNQETQYF.

CDR3 sequence (DNA): TGTGCCAGTAGTATGGGGGTAGGGTCTGTCCGGAATCAGCCCCAGCATTTT. Its translation is CASSMGVGSVRNQPQHF. This chain uses TRBV19 with TRBJ1-5, with a tentative D call TRBD1 (5 bases). Trimming cost V 3 bases and J 4 bases, with 19 bases left between them. CDR1 and CDR2 (germline): LNHDA, SQIVND (reference sequence). The CDR3 runs to 17 residues.